A selection of T cell receptor beta chains follows, all from one sample in a study of blood T cells in healthy people across ages. TCRdb re-called the 5' RACE reads with MiXCR, one entry per CDR3 protein. The sample contains 850,000 to 1,000,000 distinct CDR3 sequences, 48% of which appear only once. Sample: blood. The receptors come from a man younger than 40 in good health. Each CDR3 is given with its conserved first and last residue. A D gene is named only where the DNA matches it firmly. Some rows mark clone size as missing; the rest say once, few, many or name a class of expanded clone.

abundance,v_gene,j_gene,d_gene,CDR3nt,CDR3aa
.,TRBV3-1,TRBJ2-1,TRBD2,TGTGCCAGCAGCCAAGAGGCTAGCGGGGGGGTAGATGAGCAGTTCTTC,CASSQEASGGVDEQFF
.,TRBV7-2,TRBJ2-7,TRBD2,TGTGCCAGCAGCGCCTGGGGAGGGCTCTCCTACAATGAGCAGTACTTC,CASSAWGGLSYNEQYF
.,TRBV5-1,TRBJ2-1,.,TGCGCCAGCAGCTTCGACGGGCCCTCCTACAATGAGCAGTTCTTC,CASSFDGPSYNEQFF
.,TRBV20-1,TRBJ1-4,TRBD1,TGCAGTGCTAGAGACCCGGCCGGGACAGGGGACCAAAAACTGTTTTTT,CSARDPAGTGDQKLFF
few,TRBV6-4,TRBJ2-3,.,TGTGCCAGCAGTGACCGAGGGGGGGCCGCAGATACGCAGTATTTT,CASSDRGGAADTQYF
.,TRBV18,TRBJ1-1,.,TGTGCCAGCTCACCAATTAACGGGAACACTGAAGCTTTCTTT,CASSPINGNTEAFF
once,TRBV20-1,TRBJ2-3,TRBD2,TGCAGTGCTTTCCGGACTAGTCAACAGTATTTT,CSAFRTSQQYF
few,TRBV20-1,TRBJ2-7,.,TGCAGTGCTAGAGCCGGAGACAGTGTAACCTACGAGCAGTACTTC,CSARAGDSVTYEQYF
.,TRBV3-1,TRBJ1-2,TRBD1,TGTGCCAGCAGCCAATTGACCGGGACAGGGGTCGCTGGCTACACCTTC,CASSQLTGTGVAGYTF
few,TRBV7-9,TRBJ2-1,TRBD1,TGTGCCAGCAGCTCCCCAAAGGGACAGAGCTCCTACAATGAGCAGTTCTTC,CASSSPKGQSSYNEQFF
few,TRBV29-1,TRBJ2-5,.,TGCAGCGTTGAAGGAGCGAACAGCCACCAAGAGACCCAGTACTTC,CSVEGANSHQETQYF
.,TRBV3-1,TRBJ2-7,TRBD2,TGTGCCAGCAGCCAATTAGCGGGGGGCCTCTCCTACGAGCAGTACTTC,CASSQLAGGLSYEQYF
.,TRBV28,TRBJ1-3,.,TGTGCCAGCAGCCCCAGGGGAAACACCATATATTTT,CASSPRGNTIYF
.,TRBV24-1,TRBJ2-3,TRBD2,TGTGCCACCAGTGACCCCGGTCGGGGGGGAGATACGCAGTATTTT,CATSDPGRGGDTQYF
.,TRBV27,TRBJ2-1,.,TGTGCCAGCAGTCTACTTTCGGGCTTTTCCGCTAGTGAGCAGTTCTTC,CASSLLSGFSASEQFF
.,TRBV18,TRBJ2-6,TRBD1,TGTGCCAGCTCCCCAATCCGACAGGGAATCGCTGGGGCCAACGTCCTGACTTTC,CASSPIRQGIAGANVLTF
.,TRBV3-1,TRBJ2-5,.,TGTGCCAGCAGCCGTCGACAGTTGTACCAAGAGACCCAGTACTTC,CASSRRQLYQETQYF
many,TRBV6-2/TRBV6-3,TRBJ2-3,.,TGTGCCAGCAGTTACGGAGGCGGCGGCACAGATACGCAGTATTTT,CASSYGGGGTDTQYF
few,TRBV27,TRBJ2-4,.,TGTGCCAGCAGCCTCGAGGGATCGGACAAAAACATTCAGTACTTC,CASSLEGSDKNIQYF
.,TRBV27,TRBJ2-1,TRBD1,TGTGCCAGCAGTTTTGTCAGGGGGAGCGATGAGCAGTTCTTC,CASSFVRGSDEQFF
.,TRBV28,TRBJ1-2,.,TGTGCCAGCAGTTTAAGTCCCAGTAACTATGGCTACACCTTC,CASSLSPSNYGYTF
.,TRBV21-1,TRBJ1-6,.,TGTGCCAGCAGCAATGTCTGGGAAACTCCCTATAATTCACCCCTCCACTTT,CASSNVWETPYNSPLHF
few,TRBV29-1,TRBJ2-2,.,TGCAGCGTTGATACGGGACCACACCTGGGCGGGGAGCTGTTTTTT,CSVDTGPHLGGELFF
.,TRBV20-1,TRBJ2-3,.,TGCAGTGCTATTCTACAGGGCACAGATACGCAGTATTTT,CSAILQGTDTQYF
few,TRBV24-1,TRBJ2-1,.,TGTGCCACCAGTGATTCTGACAGATCCTACAATGAGCAGTTCTTC,CATSDSDRSYNEQFF
.,TRBV29-1,TRBJ2-3,.,TGCAGCGTTGAAGGGGACTCAGGACCAGATACGCAGTATTTT,CSVEGDSGPDTQYF
.,TRBV4-1,TRBJ2-7,.,TGCGCCAGCAGCCAAGCTTTAGGTAGTGACTACGAGCAGTACTTC,CASSQALGSDYEQYF
.,TRBV20-1,TRBJ2-1,TRBD2,TGCAGTGCTAGAGGGACTAGCGGGGGGGTTCTCAATGAGCAGTTCTTC,CSARGTSGGVLNEQFF
.,TRBV14,TRBJ1-6,.,TGTGCCAGCAGCCATTTAGGTCCGAGGGATTCACCCCTCCACTTT,CASSHLGPRDSPLHF
.,TRBV29-1,TRBJ2-2,.,TGCAGCGTTGAAGATCGGAGGCAGAGCACCGGGGAGCTGTTTTTT,CSVEDRRQSTGELFF
.,TRBV7-3,TRBJ2-2,TRBD2,TGTGCCAGCAGCTTAAACCAAGCGGGGGGCACCGGGGAGCTGTTTTTT,CASSLNQAGGTGELFF
few,TRBV6-2/TRBV6-3,TRBJ1-1,.,TGTGCCAGCAGTTATGCGGGGAACACTGAAGCTTTCTTT,CASSYAGNTEAFF
.,TRBV6-1,TRBJ1-2,.,TGTGCCAGCAGGGGGGACAAATTTGGCTACACCTTC,CASRGDKFGYTF
.,TRBV20-1,TRBJ2-7,TRBD1,TGCAGTGCCCCGGGACAGTCTGCCTACGAGCAGTACTTC,CSAPGQSAYEQYF
.,TRBV3-1,TRBJ2-5,TRBD2,TGTGCCAGCAGCCTCAGATCTAGCGGGTTCCAAGAGACCCAGTACTTC,CASSLRSSGFQETQYF
few,TRBV7-9,TRBJ1-2,.,TGTGCCAGCAGCTTAGCGTCGTGGGGACTCGATTATGGCTACACCTTC,CASSLASWGLDYGYTF
.,TRBV2,TRBJ1-5,.,TGTGCCAGCAGTGGGGGGGACTCAGTCGGTCAGCCCCAGCATTTT,CASSGGDSVGQPQHF
.,TRBV7-2,TRBJ2-5,TRBD2,TGTGCCAGCAGCCCCAGGACTAGCCCGTACTTC,CASSPRTSPYF
.,TRBV10-2,TRBJ2-5,.,TGCGCCAGCAGCGAGAACACCAAAGAGACCCAGTACTTC,CASSENTKETQYF
few,TRBV10-3,TRBJ2-5,.,TGTGCCATCAGTGCCTCAGAAGAGCAGTACTTC,CAISASEEQYF
.,TRBV6-1,TRBJ1-5,TRBD1,TGTGCCAGCACGTTAAAGGACAGGATCAATCAGCCCCAGCATTTT,CASTLKDRINQPQHF
few,TRBV10-3,TRBJ2-1,.,TGTGCCTCCTCTGGCCAGGGGGGGGGCTACAATGAGCAGTTCTTC,CASSGQGGGYNEQFF
.,TRBV6-2/TRBV6-3,TRBJ1-2,TRBD1,TGTGCCAGCAGTGACGGACAGGGTTTTTGGAATGGCTACACCTTC,CASSDGQGFWNGYTF
many,TRBV5-1,TRBJ1-2,.,TGCGCCAGCAGCTTGGCACAGGGAGGTGGCTACACCTTC,CASSLAQGGGYTF
.,TRBV30,TRBJ2-4,TRBD1,TGTGCCTGGAACCCAGGGACAGCCGTAGCCAAAAACATTCAGTACTTC,CAWNPGTAVAKNIQYF
.,TRBV5-1,TRBJ2-4,.,TGCGCCAGCAGCGTGGCCGAAGGAGATTGGGAGCAGTACTTC,CASSVAEGDWEQYF
few,TRBV6-6,TRBJ2-7,TRBD2,TGTGCCAGCAGTGGGGCACTAGCGGGGGGTGAAGAGCAGTACTTC,CASSGALAGGEEQYF
few,TRBV29-1,TRBJ2-7,.,TGCAGCGTTGCTAAGTCCCCCCCCTACGAGCAGTACTTC,CSVAKSPPYEQYF
.,TRBV9,TRBJ2-4,.,TGTGCCAGCAGCCCGCGACAGGGAGGGGTTGACATTCAGTACTTC,CASSPRQGGVDIQYF
few,TRBV20-1,TRBJ2-3,.,TGCAGTGTTCGAAGAGGCCCAGGGAGCACAGATACGCAGTATTTT,CSVRRGPGSTDTQYF
few,TRBV4-2,TRBJ2-7,.,TGTGCCAGCAGCCAAGATCCAGAAACCTCCTACGAGCAGTACTTC,CASSQDPETSYEQYF
few,TRBV4-3,TRBJ2-5,.,TGCGCCAGCAGCCGGAGTCAGTGGGAGGAGACCCAGTACTTC,CASSRSQWEETQYF
few,TRBV21-1,TRBJ2-1,.,TGTGCCAGCAGCAAAGGTTCCGACACATACTCCTACAATGAGCAGTTCTTC,CASSKGSDTYSYNEQFF
.,TRBV7-8,TRBJ2-5,TRBD2,TGTGCCAGCAGCTTTGGACGGGAGGAATTAGAGACCCAGTACTTC,CASSFGREELETQYF
few,TRBV21-1,TRBJ1-5,.,TGTGCCAGCACCAAACCCGGGGGACAGGGTTTCGATCAGCCCCAGCATTTT,CASTKPGGQGFDQPQHF